These T cell receptor beta chains were read from a single sample in a study of PD-1 blockade in mismatch repair-deficient tumors. The data were produced by immunoSEQ multiplex PCR, yet TCRdb's version contains in-frame clones alone and is incomplete. The repertoire holds roughly 120,000 clones, with around nine tenths as singletons. The sample here was peripheral blood, taken 70 to 72 weeks after starting pembrolizumab. The receptors shown here come from an adult with mismatch repair-deficient cancer. Both conserved end residues are part of each CDR3. The D gene is left open where the match is weak. Where a row states a size, it is once, few, many or the class of an expanded clone; other rows omit it.

D gene: .
V gene: TRBV7-6
clone size: .
J gene: TRBJ2-7
CDR3 DNA: TGTGCCAGCAGCTTACAACTAGCCTACGAGCAGTACTTC
CDR3 protein: CASSLQLAYEQYF

D gene: TRBD2
V gene: TRBV27
clone size: once
J gene: TRBJ2-1
CDR3 DNA: TGTGCCAGCAGTTTCGGACTAGCGGACAATGAGCAGTTCTTC
CDR3 protein: CASSFGLADNEQFF

D gene: TRBD1
V gene: TRBV25-1
clone size: once
J gene: TRBJ1-1
CDR3 DNA: TGTGCCAGCAGTGACTCAGGGGGCTCCACTGAAGCTTTCTTT
CDR3 protein: CASSDSGGSTEAFF

D gene: .
V gene: TRBV6-5
clone size: .
J gene: TRBJ2-7
CDR3 DNA: TGTGCCAGCAGTCCCTTGGGCGGTTCGCAACAGTACTTC
CDR3 protein: CASSPLGGSQQYF

D gene: .
V gene: TRBV28
clone size: .
J gene: TRBJ2-7
CDR3 DNA: TGTGCCAGCAGTTCCTCGGGAGAGGGGTCTTACGAGCAGTACTTC
CDR3 protein: CASSSSGEGSYEQYF

D gene: .
V gene: TRBV5-1
clone size: .
J gene: TRBJ2-6
CDR3 DNA: TGCGCCAGCAGCTTGGTGGGTCTCAGCTCTGGGGCCAACGTCCTGACTTTC
CDR3 protein: CASSLVGLSSGANVLTF

D gene: TRBD1
V gene: TRBV19
clone size: .
J gene: TRBJ1-4
CDR3 DNA: TGTGCCAGTCGAGCCGGGACAGGGGTTTTAAAACTGTTTTTT
CDR3 protein: CASRAGTGVLKLFF

D gene: TRBD1
V gene: TRBV9
clone size: few
J gene: TRBJ1-1
CDR3 DNA: TGTGCCAGCAGCGTAGATACAGGGGCTTACACTGAAGCTTTCTTT
CDR3 protein: CASSVDTGAYTEAFF

D gene: TRBD2
V gene: TRBV4-3
clone size: .
J gene: TRBJ2-7
CDR3 DNA: TGCGCCAGCAGCCTCGGGCTAGCGGGAACCTACGAGCAGTACTTC
CDR3 protein: CASSLGLAGTYEQYF

D gene: TRBD2
V gene: TRBV9
clone size: once
J gene: TRBJ2-7
CDR3 DNA: TGTGCCAGCAGCGTAGCTACAGCGGGAATCTACGAGCAGTACTTC
CDR3 protein: CASSVATAGIYEQYF

D gene: .
V gene: TRBV11-2
clone size: .
J gene: TRBJ2-2
CDR3 DNA: TGTGCCAGCAGCTCCCTAGCAGAGAACACCGGGGAGCTGTTTTTT
CDR3 protein: CASSSLAENTGELFF

D gene: TRBD2
V gene: TRBV4-1
clone size: .
J gene: TRBJ2-7
CDR3 DNA: TGCGCCAGCAGCCAGGGAATGTGGGGGGGGACGGCCTCCTACGAGCAGTACTTC
CDR3 protein: CASSQGMWGGTASYEQYF

D gene: .
V gene: TRBV7-2
clone size: .
J gene: TRBJ2-1
CDR3 DNA: TGTGCCAGCAGCTTAGTGGGGGGAGTTTACAATGAGCAGTTCTTC
CDR3 protein: CASSLVGGVYNEQFF

D gene: TRBD1
V gene: TRBV29-1
clone size: .
J gene: TRBJ2-7
CDR3 DNA: TGCAGCGTTGAATTGGGACAGGGAGATAAGCAGTACTTC
CDR3 protein: CSVELGQGDKQYF

D gene: .
V gene: TRBV27
clone size: once
J gene: TRBJ2-1
CDR3 DNA: TGTGCCAGCAGTTCCCCCCCCCACAACCGCCCAAATGAGCAGTTCTTC
CDR3 protein: CASSSPPHNRPNEQFF

D gene: .
V gene: TRBV15
clone size: .
J gene: TRBJ2-3
CDR3 DNA: TGTGCCACCAGCAGAGGGGCCTACCCGCAGTATTTT
CDR3 protein: CATSRGAYPQYF

D gene: TRBD2
V gene: TRBV19
clone size: .
J gene: TRBJ2-3
CDR3 DNA: TGTGCCAGTACCGGGGACTATAGCACAGATACGCAGTATTTT
CDR3 protein: CASTGDYSTDTQYF

D gene: .
V gene: TRBV7-9
clone size: .
J gene: TRBJ2-5
CDR3 DNA: TGTGCCAGCAGCTTAGCGTCCGTCAGCGAGACCCAGTACTTC
CDR3 protein: CASSLASVSETQYF

D gene: TRBD1
V gene: TRBV6-5
clone size: .
J gene: TRBJ2-7
CDR3 DNA: TGTGCCAGCACCAAGGACAGGGGGCGGTACGAGCAGTACTTC
CDR3 protein: CASTKDRGRYEQYF

D gene: TRBD2
V gene: TRBV11-1
clone size: .
J gene: TRBJ2-7
CDR3 DNA: TGTGCCAGCAGCCCAGGACTAGGTTCCTACGAGCAGTACTTC
CDR3 protein: CASSPGLGSYEQYF

D gene: .
V gene: TRBV9
clone size: .
J gene: TRBJ2-2
CDR3 DNA: TGTGCCAGCAGCCAACCTCGTAACGGGAGCAAATCGAACACCGGGGAGCTGTTTTTT
CDR3 protein: CASSQPRNGSKSNTGELFF

D gene: TRBD2
V gene: TRBV5-4
clone size: .
J gene: TRBJ2-7
CDR3 DNA: TGTGCCAGCAGCTGGGGGGGTCGCGAGCAGTACTTC
CDR3 protein: CASSWGGREQYF

D gene: .
V gene: TRBV6-6
clone size: .
J gene: TRBJ2-7
CDR3 DNA: TGTGCCAGCAACCCTGGGGCCGACAGCTCCTACGAGCAGTACTTC
CDR3 protein: CASNPGADSSYEQYF

D gene: .
V gene: TRBV5-1
clone size: .
J gene: TRBJ2-1
CDR3 DNA: TGCGCCAGCACCCCCCGGAGCTCCTACAATGAGCAGTTCTTC
CDR3 protein: CASTPRSSYNEQFF

D gene: .
V gene: TRBV28
clone size: .
J gene: TRBJ2-7
CDR3 DNA: TGTGCCAGCAGTTGGAGGGGTGAGCAGTACTTC
CDR3 protein: CASSWRGEQYF

D gene: .
V gene: TRBV5-1
clone size: .
J gene: TRBJ2-1
CDR3 DNA: TGCGCCAGCAGCGTTCCCTACAATGAGCAGTTCTTC
CDR3 protein: CASSVPYNEQFF

D gene: .
V gene: TRBV5-4
clone size: .
J gene: TRBJ1-2
CDR3 DNA: TGTGCCAGCAGCACTTGGGACCTTCAGCGCCATGGCTACACCTTC
CDR3 protein: CASSTWDLQRHGYTF

D gene: .
V gene: TRBV27
clone size: .
J gene: TRBJ1-1
CDR3 DNA: TGTGCCAGCAGTTTATATGATGGTGACACTGAAGCTTTCTTT
CDR3 protein: CASSLYDGDTEAFF

D gene: .
V gene: TRBV5-1
clone size: few
J gene: TRBJ2-7
CDR3 DNA: TGCGCCAGCAGCTTGGTCTCCCGCGAGCAGTACTTC
CDR3 protein: CASSLVSREQYF

D gene: TRBD1
V gene: TRBV6-5
clone size: once
J gene: TRBJ2-1
CDR3 DNA: TGTGCCAGCAAGACAGGGAGCTACAATGAGCAGTTCTTC
CDR3 protein: CASKTGSYNEQFF

D gene: TRBD2
V gene: TRBV7-2
clone size: .
J gene: TRBJ2-7
CDR3 DNA: TGTGCCAGCAGCTTAGTTATCGGGAGGACCTACGAGCAGTACTTC
CDR3 protein: CASSLVIGRTYEQYF

D gene: .
V gene: TRBV4-1
clone size: .
J gene: TRBJ2-7
CDR3 DNA: TGCGCCAGCTCAAGGGCAGCGGGTGCCTCCTACGAGCAGTACTTC
CDR3 protein: CASSRAAGASYEQYF

D gene: .
V gene: TRBV7-3
clone size: .
J gene: TRBJ1-5
CDR3 DNA: TGTGCCAGCAGCTACCCCCCCGGCGAGGGCAATCAGCCCCAGCATTTT
CDR3 protein: CASSYPPGEGNQPQHF

D gene: .
V gene: TRBV4-1
clone size: .
J gene: TRBJ2-1
CDR3 DNA: TGCGCCAGCAGCCTCCCCGGCGCGGACCCGGACCAGTTCTTC
CDR3 protein: CASSLPGADPDQFF

D gene: .
V gene: TRBV28
clone size: .
J gene: TRBJ2-7
CDR3 DNA: TGTGCCAGCAGTTTATCGAGGGGTTACGAGCAGTACTTC
CDR3 protein: CASSLSRGYEQYF

D gene: .
V gene: TRBV19
clone size: .
J gene: TRBJ2-2
CDR3 DNA: TGTGCCAGTAGCATCCTTTTCAGGAAGAACACCGGGGAGCTGTTTTTT
CDR3 protein: CASSILFRKNTGELFF

D gene: .
V gene: TRBV7-3
clone size: .
J gene: TRBJ2-2
CDR3 DNA: TGTGCCAGCAGCTTCAGCAGCACCGGGGAGCTGTTTTTT
CDR3 protein: CASSFSSTGELFF

D gene: .
V gene: TRBV5-1
clone size: .
J gene: TRBJ2-7
CDR3 DNA: TGCGCCAGCAGCTTAAATCATGAGCAGTACTTC
CDR3 protein: CASSLNHEQYF

D gene: .
V gene: TRBV27
clone size: .
J gene: TRBJ1-1
CDR3 DNA: TGTGCCAGCAGTTTAGGGCCGCTCGGTGAAGCTTTCTTT
CDR3 protein: CASSLGPLGEAFF

D gene: .
V gene: TRBV5-1
clone size: once
J gene: TRBJ2-7
CDR3 DNA: TGCGCCAGCAGGCCCCAGGGTGGGGGGCGCCGGGACGAGCAGTACTTC
CDR3 protein: CASRPQGGGRRDEQYF

D gene: .
V gene: TRBV30
clone size: few
J gene: TRBJ1-2
CDR3 DNA: TGTGCCTGGAGCGAAATTGGGGTTGGCTACACCTTC
CDR3 protein: CAWSEIGVGYTF

D gene: TRBD2
V gene: TRBV6-5
clone size: .
J gene: TRBJ2-3
CDR3 DNA: TGTGCCAGCACCCTCGGGGGGACAGATACGCAGTATTTT
CDR3 protein: CASTLGGTDTQYF

D gene: TRBD2
V gene: TRBV11-2
clone size: .
J gene: TRBJ2-3
CDR3 DNA: TGTGCCAGCAGCTCAAGCGGACTAGCGCAGTATTTT
CDR3 protein: CASSSSGLAQYF

D gene: TRBD1
V gene: TRBV28
clone size: .
J gene: TRBJ1-2
CDR3 DNA: TGTGCCAGCAATCGCCAGGGGGAGGACTATGGCTACACCTTC
CDR3 protein: CASNRQGEDYGYTF

D gene: TRBD1
V gene: TRBV6-5
clone size: few
J gene: TRBJ2-7
CDR3 DNA: TGTGCCAGCAGTTCCGGACAGGGGGCGGGGGAGCAGTACTTC
CDR3 protein: CASSSGQGAGEQYF

D gene: TRBD1
V gene: TRBV7-9
clone size: once
J gene: TRBJ1-2
CDR3 DNA: TGTGCCAGCAGCCTAGGGACAGGGGATTTCTATGGCTACACCTTC
CDR3 protein: CASSLGTGDFYGYTF

D gene: TRBD2
V gene: TRBV27
clone size: .
J gene: TRBJ2-1
CDR3 DNA: TGTGCCAGCAGTGCAGGACTAGCGGGAGTATCCTACAATGAGCAGTTCTTC
CDR3 protein: CASSAGLAGVSYNEQFF

D gene: .
V gene: TRBV9
clone size: .
J gene: TRBJ2-1
CDR3 DNA: TGTGCCAGCAGCGTAGGGGGCTCCTACAATGAGCAGTTCTTC
CDR3 protein: CASSVGGSYNEQFF

D gene: .
V gene: TRBV19
clone size: .
J gene: TRBJ2-7
CDR3 DNA: TGTGCCAGTAGTAACCGGGACCGAGGCTACGAGCAGTACTTC
CDR3 protein: CASSNRDRGYEQYF

D gene: TRBD2
V gene: TRBV6-4
clone size: .
J gene: TRBJ2-2
CDR3 DNA: TGTGCCAGCAGTGACTCTCTACTAGCGGGAAACACCGGGGAGCTGTTTTTT
CDR3 protein: CASSDSLLAGNTGELFF

D gene: .
V gene: TRBV7-2
clone size: .
J gene: TRBJ2-5
CDR3 DNA: TGTGCCGGGGCAAGAGAGACCCAGTACTTC
CDR3 protein: CAGARETQYF

D gene: .
V gene: TRBV11-2
clone size: .
J gene: TRBJ2-1
CDR3 DNA: TGTGCCAGCAGCTTAGGGCGGAGCTTCGGCAATGAGCAGTTCTTC
CDR3 protein: CASSLGRSFGNEQFF

D gene: TRBD2
V gene: TRBV4-2
clone size: .
J gene: TRBJ2-2
CDR3 DNA: TGTGCCAGCAGCCCGCGGCTGCGGGAGGGGGTCACCGGGGAGCTGTTTTTT
CDR3 protein: CASSPRLREGVTGELFF